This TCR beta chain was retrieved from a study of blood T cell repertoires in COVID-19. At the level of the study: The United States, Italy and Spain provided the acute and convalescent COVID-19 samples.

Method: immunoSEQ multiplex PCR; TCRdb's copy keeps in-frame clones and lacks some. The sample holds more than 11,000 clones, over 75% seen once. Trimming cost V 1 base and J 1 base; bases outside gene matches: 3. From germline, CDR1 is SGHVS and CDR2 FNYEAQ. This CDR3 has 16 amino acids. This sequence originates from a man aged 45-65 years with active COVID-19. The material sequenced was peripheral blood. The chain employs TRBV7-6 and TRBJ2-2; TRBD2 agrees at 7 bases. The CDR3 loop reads CASSLVTGGNTGELFF. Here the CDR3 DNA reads TGTGCCAGCAGCTTAGTGACGGGAGGGAACACCGGGGAGCTGTTTTTT.